Listed here are 14 T cell receptor beta chains from one sample, sequenced in a study of identical twins. TCRdb ran MiXCR on the 5' RACE reads and lists one entry per CDR3 protein. The table has about 700,000 distinct CDR3 sequences, 5.5% to 6.5% seen once. The source material was naive T cells sorted from blood. The source of these receptors is a man aged 18 to 29 in good health.

At least ten counts were recorded for this clonotype. The V gene is TRBV6-5, the J gene TRBJ2-5; a weak D match, TRBD2 (5 bases). The CDR3 loop spans 14 amino acids. Trimming left V 4 bases short and J 0 bases short, with 9 bases between. Germline V CDR1 and CDR2: MNHEY, SVGAGI. CDR3 sequence reads: CASSSTGYQETQYF. The CDR3 coding sequence is TGTGCCAGCAGTTCGACGGGGTACCAAGAGACCCAGTACTTC.

As DNA, the CDR3 is TGTGCCAGCAGTTTAGGGGTCCCCTCTCTTGAAGCTTTCTTT. Protein product: CASSLGVPSLEAFF. The genes are TRBV28 and TRBJ1-1; D is ambiguous. Germline V CDR1 and CDR2: MDHEN, SYDVKM. The CDR3 is 14 amino acids. Trimming removed 2 bases from V and 7 bases from J, with 14 bases in between.

This clonotype showed up just a few times. The chain couples TRBV7-2 to TRBJ2-7; a possible D gene is TRBD2 (6 bases). Germline assignment: CDR1 SGHTA and CDR2 FQGNSA. The CDR3 sequence is 15 residues long. The V end lost 0 bases, the J end lost 3 bases, and 12 bases lay between the germline ends. CDR3 DNA sequence: TGTGCCAGCAGCTTAGCTCCGGGACTTAACTACGAGCAGTACTTC. This gives the protein CASSLAPGLNYEQYF.

In this sample, this clonotype turned up many times. The chain combines TRBV29-1 with TRBJ2-5; tentative D call: TRBD2 (6 bases). The ends were cut back, 4 bases at V and 1 base at J, with 10 bases in the middle. The CDR3 loop spans 13 amino acids. Germline assignment: CDR1 SQVTM and CDR2 ANQGSEA. The CDR3 loop reads CSVAGLLQETQYF. The CDR3 DNA reads TGCAGCGTTGCGGGACTCCTCCAAGAGACCCAGTACTTC.

This clonotype was counted many times. The chain recombines TRBV4-2 with TRBJ2-7; no reliable D call. CDR1 is LGHNA, CDR2 YNFKEQ, per germline. This CDR3 has 13 residues. Trimming removed 1 base from V and 3 bases from J, with 7 bases in between. Here the CDR3 reads CASSQGENYEQYF. The CDR3 DNA is TGTGCCAGCAGCCAAGGTGAGAACTACGAGCAGTACTTC.

This clonotype was counted ten times or more. The chain links TRBV20-1 to TRBJ2-4, with D possibly matching TRBD1 (6 bases). The germline gives CDR1 DFQATT, CDR2 SNEGSKA (reference sequence). CDR3 length equals 12 residues. V dropped 5 bases and J dropped 8 bases, with 13 bases sitting between them. Here the CDR3 DNA reads TGCAGTGCTCAGGGGTATTCGGACATTCAGTACTTC. Translation gives CSAQGYSDIQYF.

This clonotype was observed a few times. This sequence joins TRBV3-1 and TRBJ2-7; D might be TRBD1 (6 bases). The V gene's germline CDR1 is LGHDT and CDR2 YNNKEL (reference sequence). V shed 1 base and J shed 3 bases, with 16 bases lying between them. The length of the CDR3 is 16 residues. The CDR3 coding sequence is TGTGCCAGCAGCCAAGGGGGGCTTCGCTTGGTCTACGAGCAGTACGTC. This codes for CASSQGGLRLVYEQYV.

This clonotype appeared many times. The chain uses TRBV9 and TRBJ2-5; 8 nucleotides align to TRBD2. This CDR3 spans 15 amino acids. Unmatched junction bases numbered 3, after V lost 2 bases and J lost 0 bases. Germline V gene data show CDR1 as SGDLS and CDR2 as YYNGEE. CDR3 bases: TGTGCCAGCAGCGTCCGGACTAGCAACCAAGAGACCCAGTACTTC. This translates into CASSVRTSNQETQYF. Using reference TRBV9 and TRBJ2-5 for the parts outside the CDR3, the full variable domain is DSGVTQTPKHLITATGQRVTLRCSPRSGDLSVYWYQQSLDQGLQFLIQYYNGEERAKGNILERFSAQQFPDLHSELNLSSLELGDSALYFCASSVRTSNQETQYFGPGTRLLVL.

This clonotype was counted ten times or more. The chain is built from TRBV5-1 and TRBJ2-1; 10 bases agree with TRBD1. V lost 4 bases, J lost 6 bases, and 13 bases stayed unmatched. CDR3 length: 17 residues. Germline V gene lookup returns CDR1 SGHRS and CDR2 YFSETQ. The DNA of the CDR3 is TGCGCCAGCAGCCTCATCCTCCGGGACAGGGGAAGCAATGAGCAGTTCTTC. This translates into CASSLILRDRGSNEQFF.

This clonotype was counted at least ten times. The genes are TRBV6-1 and TRBJ2-2; 9 bases match TRBD1. CDR1 is MNHNS and CDR2 is SASEGT in the germline V gene. The ends lost 6 bases at V and 3 bases at J; junction bases unmatched: 11. The CDR3 is 17 amino acids. In DNA form, the CDR3 reads TGTGCCAGCAGGCCGACAGGGGGACGAAGGGACACCGGGGAGCTGTTTTTT. It encodes CASRPTGGRRDTGELFF.

This clonotype was observed a few times. This chain connects TRBV6-5 to TRBJ2-3; D remains ambiguous. Trimming removed 4 bases from V and 8 bases from J, with 7 bases in between. The germline V gene encodes CDR1 MNHEY and CDR2 SVGAGI. The CDR3 has 11 amino acids. The CDR3 nucleotides are TGTGCCAGCAGTTCGGAGTCTACGCAGTATTTT. Translating it yields CASSSESTQYF.

On this clonotype itself: A much larger clone differs by one base, so this may be a read error. As the CDR3 is not closed by the conserved phenylalanine or tryptophan, this likely results from a read error. The chain links TRBV29-1 to TRBJ1-1, with D unclear. Germline loops: CDR1 SQVTM, CDR2 ANQGSEA. Trimming took off 6 bases at V and 1 base at J, with 9 bases between the two ends. There are 12 residues in the CDR3. The CDR3 coding sequence is TGCAGCGTATTTATGACGAACACTGAAGCTTTCTGT. This codes for CSVFMTNTEAFC.

This clonotype has at least ten counts. V is TRBV6-5 and J is TRBJ1-5; TRBD1 matches at 7 bases. Per the germline V gene, CDR1 is MNHEY and CDR2 is SVGAGI. V was pared by 0 bases and J by 7 bases, with 9 bases of the junction left unmatched. The CDR3 runs to 16 residues. CDR3 nucleotides: TGTGCCAGCAGTTACTCGATGGGAGGGGGCGGGCAGCCCCAGCATTTT. The encoded protein is CASSYSMGGGGQPQHF.

This clonotype was recorded many times. This chain joins TRBV5-1 and TRBJ2-3; 7 positions agree with TRBD2. The CDR3 has 17 residues. Germline V gene data show CDR1 as SGHRS and CDR2 as YFSETQ. The V and J ends lost 2 bases and 2 bases, in that order; junction bases with no gene match: 11. Written as DNA, the CDR3 is TGCGCCAGCAGCTTCGAGAGGGAGGGCCGTGTCACAGATACGCAGTATTTT. It is translated as CASSFEREGRVTDTQYF.